This passage covers 7 T cell receptor beta chains from one sample sequenced in a study of blood T cell repertoires in COVID-19. Assay used: immunoSEQ multiplex PCR; TCRdb lists only in-frame clones, some missing. In the table there are around 270,000 clones, about 89% of which are singletons. Sequences were obtained from peripheral blood. The receptors stem from a young man with acute or convalescent COVID-19.

The chain recombines TRBV7-3 with TRBJ1-2; 7 nucleotides agree with TRBD1. CDR1 is SGHTA, CDR2 FQGTGA, per germline. The CDR3 runs to 19 residues. Unmatched junction bases numbered 22, after V lost 4 bases and J lost 5 bases. DNA for the CDR3: TGTGCCAGCAGCTCGGGACAGCTCCTATTCCCCTCTGCGGGTTATGGCTACACCTTC. This translates into CASSSGQLLFPSAGYGYTF. The full variable domain, its missing parts supplied by reference TRBV7-3 and TRBJ1-2, is GAGVSQTPSNKVTEKGKYVELRCDPISGHTALYWYRQSLGQGPEFLIYFQGTGAADDSGLPNDRFFAVRPEGSVSTLKIQRTERGDSAVYLCASSSGQLLFPSAGYGYTFGSGTRLTVV.

J is TRBJ2-2 and V is TRBV11-3, with 10 positions matching TRBD2. V lost 5 bases, J lost 9 bases, and 6 bases stayed unmatched. From germline, CDR1 is SGHNT and CDR2 YENEEA. The CDR3 totals 14 residues. The CDR3 DNA reads as TGTGCCAGCAGCGATAGACTAGCGGGCCGGGAGCTGTTTTTT. It yields the protein CASSDRLAGRELFF.

This chain joins TRBV29-1 and TRBJ2-7, with 8 bases identical to TRBD1. CDR3 length: 14 residues. Germline V gene sequence: CDR1 SQVTM, CDR2 ANQGSEA. J was trimmed by 2 bases and V by 4 bases; bases with no gene match: 7. This chain's CDR3 is CSVGVRGQPYEQYF. The CDR3 region has the DNA TGCAGCGTTGGAGTCAGGGGGCAACCCTACGAGCAGTACTTC.

The CDR3 DNA sequence: TGTGCCAGCTCGGCGAACAGGGTCGAGGGCGGAAACACCATATATTTT. Translated, it gives CASSANRVEGGNTIYF. The rearrangement links TRBV18 to TRBJ1-3, with D possibly matching TRBD1 (6 bases). The germline V gene has CDR1 KGHSH and CDR2 LQKENI. The CDR3 is 16 residues long. V dropped 6 bases and J dropped 4 bases, with 19 bases sitting between them.

This clone was picked up a small number of times. The chain links TRBV5-1 to TRBJ1-1; a possible D gene is TRBD1 (5 bases). This CDR3 is built from 16 residues. Trimming removed 2 bases at V and 0 bases at J, with 14 bases between. The germline V gene has CDR1 SGHRS and CDR2 YFSETQ. CDR3 in amino acids: CASSFSQGNMNTEAFF. CDR3 nucleotides: TGCGCCAGCAGCTTTTCGCAGGGCAACATGAACACTGAAGCTTTCTTT.

This chain links TRBV14 with TRBJ2-3; D perhaps matches TRBD2 (7 bases). V shed 6 bases and J shed 5 bases, with 18 bases lying between them. This CDR3 contains 15 residues. Per the germline V gene, CDR1 is SGHDN and CDR2 is FVKESK. This chain's CDR3 is CASSLLSGGQDTQYF. The CDR3 nucleotides are TGTGCCAGCAGTCTCCTGTCGGGGGGCCAAGATACGCAGTATTTT.

The chain joins TRBV27 to TRBJ1-1; D uncertain. V lost 6 bases, J lost 11 bases, and 22 bases lay in between. Germline loops: CDR1 MNHEY, CDR2 SMNVEV (reference sequence). The CDR3 extends over 14 amino acids. Written as DNA, the CDR3 is TGTGCCAGCAGAATAGGACGGGAGACCGGCGGGGCTTTCTTT. As protein: CASRIGRETGGAFF.